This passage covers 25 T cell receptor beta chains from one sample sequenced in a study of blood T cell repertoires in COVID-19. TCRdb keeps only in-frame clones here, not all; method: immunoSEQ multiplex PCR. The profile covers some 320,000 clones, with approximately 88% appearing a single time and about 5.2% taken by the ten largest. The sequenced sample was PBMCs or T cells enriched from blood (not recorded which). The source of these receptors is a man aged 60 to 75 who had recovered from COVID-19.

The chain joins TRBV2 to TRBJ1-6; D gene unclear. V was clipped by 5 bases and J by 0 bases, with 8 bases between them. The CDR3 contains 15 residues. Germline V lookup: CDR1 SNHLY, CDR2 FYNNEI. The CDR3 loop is CASSSDSSYNSPLHF. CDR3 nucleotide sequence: TGTGCCAGCAGTTCCGATAGCTCCTATAATTCACCCCTCCACTTT.

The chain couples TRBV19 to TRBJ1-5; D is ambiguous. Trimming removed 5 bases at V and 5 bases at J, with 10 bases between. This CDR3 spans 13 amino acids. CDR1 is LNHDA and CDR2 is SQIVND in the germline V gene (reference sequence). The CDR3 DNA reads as TGTGCCAGTAGTCTTATCGGTTATCAGCCCCAGCATTTT. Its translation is CASSLIGYQPQHF.

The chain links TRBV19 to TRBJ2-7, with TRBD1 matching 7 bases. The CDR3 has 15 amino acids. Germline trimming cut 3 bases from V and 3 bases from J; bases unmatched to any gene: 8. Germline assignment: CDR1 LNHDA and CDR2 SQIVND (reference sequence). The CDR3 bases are TGTGCCAGTAGTATGGGACAGTCCAAAGGCTACGAGCAGTACTTC. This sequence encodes CASSMGQSKGYEQYF.

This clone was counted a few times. DNA for the CDR3: TGTGCCAGCAGGCCGTTAAGGACAGCTGAAGCTTTCTTT. It yields the protein CASRPLRTAEAFF. The rearrangement joins TRBV2 to TRBJ1-1; a possible D gene is TRBD1 (6 bases). The germline V gene encodes CDR1 SNHLY and CDR2 FYNNEI. With 6 bases removed from V and 6 bases from J, the gap between germline ends came to 14 bases. CDR3 size: 13 residues.

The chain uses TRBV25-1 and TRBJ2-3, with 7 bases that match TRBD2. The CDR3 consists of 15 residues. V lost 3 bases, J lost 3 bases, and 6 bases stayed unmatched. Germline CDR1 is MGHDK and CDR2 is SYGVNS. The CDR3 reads CASSEGRAVTDTQYF. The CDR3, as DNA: TGTGCCAGCAGTGAGGGGAGGGCCGTTACAGATACGCAGTATTTT.

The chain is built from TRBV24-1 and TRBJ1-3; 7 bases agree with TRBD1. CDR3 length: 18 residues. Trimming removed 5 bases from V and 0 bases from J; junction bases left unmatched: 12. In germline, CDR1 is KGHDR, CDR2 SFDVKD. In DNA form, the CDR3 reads TGTGCCACCAGTGGTACCTTTGGACAGGCGTTCTCTGGAAACACCATATATTTT. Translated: CATSGTFGQAFSGNTIYF.

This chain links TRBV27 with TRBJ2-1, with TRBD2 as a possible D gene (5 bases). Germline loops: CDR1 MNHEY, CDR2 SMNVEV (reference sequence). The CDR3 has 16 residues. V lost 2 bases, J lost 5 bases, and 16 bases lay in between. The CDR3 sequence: CASSLTPRPGNNEQFF. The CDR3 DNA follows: TGTGCCAGCAGTTTAACGCCCCGTCCGGGAAACAATGAGCAGTTCTTC.

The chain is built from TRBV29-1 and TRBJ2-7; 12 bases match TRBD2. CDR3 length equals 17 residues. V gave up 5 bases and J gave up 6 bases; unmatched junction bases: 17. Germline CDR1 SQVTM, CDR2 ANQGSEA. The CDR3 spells CSVKKPASGRAGFEQYF. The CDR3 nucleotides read TGCAGCGTTAAAAAGCCTGCTAGCGGGAGGGCCGGCTTCGAGCAGTACTTC.

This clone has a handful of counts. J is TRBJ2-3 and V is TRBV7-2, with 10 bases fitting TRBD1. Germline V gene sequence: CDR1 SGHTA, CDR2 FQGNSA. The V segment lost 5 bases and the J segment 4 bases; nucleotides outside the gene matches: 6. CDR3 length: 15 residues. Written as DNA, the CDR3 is TGTGCCAGCAGCCAGACAGGGGGCGCGGCAGATACGCAGTATTTT. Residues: CASSQTGGAADTQYF.

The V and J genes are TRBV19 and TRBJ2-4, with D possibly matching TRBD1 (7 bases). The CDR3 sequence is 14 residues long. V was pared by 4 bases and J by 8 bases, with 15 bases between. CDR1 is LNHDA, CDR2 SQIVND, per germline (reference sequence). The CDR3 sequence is CASSKTGREDIQYF. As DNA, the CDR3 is TGTGCCAGTAGTAAGACAGGGCGGGAAGACATTCAGTACTTC.

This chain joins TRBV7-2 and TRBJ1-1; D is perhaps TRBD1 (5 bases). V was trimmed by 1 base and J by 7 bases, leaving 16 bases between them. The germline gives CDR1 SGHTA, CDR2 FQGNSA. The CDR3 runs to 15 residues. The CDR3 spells CASSLDGVRTNEAFF. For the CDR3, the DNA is TGTGCCAGCAGCTTAGATGGTGTCAGGACAAATGAAGCTTTCTTT. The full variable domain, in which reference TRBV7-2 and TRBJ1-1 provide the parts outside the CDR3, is GAGVSQSPSNKVTEKGKDVELRCDPISGHTALYWYRQSLGQGLEFLIYFQGNSAPDKSGLPSDRFSAERTGGSVSTLTIQRTQQEDSAVYLCASSLDGVRTNEAFFGQGTRLTVV.

The CDR3 loop reads CASSPVAGTTDTQYF. For the CDR3, the DNA is TGTGCCAGCAGCCCCGTGGCGGGGACCACAGATACGCAGTATTTT. The chain is built from TRBV9 and TRBJ2-3; the D gene is possibly TRBD2 (6 bases). V lost 4 bases and J 2 bases, leaving 14 bases between the germline ends. The length of the CDR3 is 15 residues. Germline loops: CDR1 SGDLS, CDR2 YYNGEE. The full variable domain, with the rest looked up from reference TRBV9 and TRBJ2-3, is DSGVTQTPKHLITATGQRVTLRCSPRSGDLSVYWYQQSLDQGLQFLIQYYNGEERAKGNILERFSAQQFPDLHSELNLSSLELGDSALYFCASSPVAGTTDTQYFGPGTRLTVL.

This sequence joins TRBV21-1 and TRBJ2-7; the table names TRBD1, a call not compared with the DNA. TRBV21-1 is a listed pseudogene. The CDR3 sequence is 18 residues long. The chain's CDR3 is CASSKADRQGRASYEQYF. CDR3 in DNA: TGTGCCAGCAGCAAAGCTGACCGACAGGGCCGGGCCTCCTACGAGCAGTACTTC.

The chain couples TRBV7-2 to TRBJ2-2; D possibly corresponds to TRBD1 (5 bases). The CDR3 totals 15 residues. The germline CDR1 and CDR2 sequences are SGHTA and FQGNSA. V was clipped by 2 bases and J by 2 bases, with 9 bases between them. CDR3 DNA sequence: TGTGCCAGCAGCTTACAATGGGGCAACACCGGGGAGCTGTTTTTT. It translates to CASSLQWGNTGELFF.

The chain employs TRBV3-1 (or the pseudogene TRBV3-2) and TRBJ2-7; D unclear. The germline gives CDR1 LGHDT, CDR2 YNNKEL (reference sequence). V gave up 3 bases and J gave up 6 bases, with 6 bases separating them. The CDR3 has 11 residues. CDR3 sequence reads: CASSQMSEQYF. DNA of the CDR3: TGTGCCAGCAGCCAGATGAGCGAGCAGTACTTC.

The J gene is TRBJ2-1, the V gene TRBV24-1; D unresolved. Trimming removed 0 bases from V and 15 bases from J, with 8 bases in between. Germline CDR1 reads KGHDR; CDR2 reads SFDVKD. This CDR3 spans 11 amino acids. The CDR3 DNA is TGTGCCACCAGTGATTTGTCTCTTCGGTTCTTC. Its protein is CATSDLSLRFF.

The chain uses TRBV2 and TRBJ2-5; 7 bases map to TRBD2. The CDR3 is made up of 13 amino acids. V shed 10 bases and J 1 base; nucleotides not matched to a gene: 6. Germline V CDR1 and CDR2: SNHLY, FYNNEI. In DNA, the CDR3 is TGTGCCAACTCCGGGACTACCCAAGAGACCCAGTACTTC. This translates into CANSGTTQETQYF.

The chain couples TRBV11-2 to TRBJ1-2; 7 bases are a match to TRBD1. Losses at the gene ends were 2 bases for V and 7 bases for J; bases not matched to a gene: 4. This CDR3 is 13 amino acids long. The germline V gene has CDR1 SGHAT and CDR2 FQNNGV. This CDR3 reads CASSLTGEGGYTF. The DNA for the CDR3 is TGTGCCAGCAGCTTAACAGGGGAAGGTGGCTACACCTTC.

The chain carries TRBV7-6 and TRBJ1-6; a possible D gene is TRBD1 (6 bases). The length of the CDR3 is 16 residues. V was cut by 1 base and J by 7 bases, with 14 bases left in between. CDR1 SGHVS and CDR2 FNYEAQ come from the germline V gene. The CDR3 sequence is CASSLGAAQGNSPLHF. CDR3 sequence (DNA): TGTGCCAGCAGCTTAGGTGCGGCACAGGGAAATTCACCCCTCCACTTT.

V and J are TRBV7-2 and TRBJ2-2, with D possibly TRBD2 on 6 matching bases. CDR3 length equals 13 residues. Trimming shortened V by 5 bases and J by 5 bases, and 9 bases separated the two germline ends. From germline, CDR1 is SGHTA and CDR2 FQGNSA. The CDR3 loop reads CASSRLVTGELFF. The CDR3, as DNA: TGTGCCAGCAGCAGACTAGTAACCGGGGAGCTGTTTTTT.

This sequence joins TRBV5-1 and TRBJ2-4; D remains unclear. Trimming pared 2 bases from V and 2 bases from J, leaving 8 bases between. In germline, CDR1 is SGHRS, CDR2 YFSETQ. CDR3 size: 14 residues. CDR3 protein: CASSLREPKNIQYF. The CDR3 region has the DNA TGCGCCAGCAGCTTACGTGAGCCCAAAAACATTCAGTACTTC.

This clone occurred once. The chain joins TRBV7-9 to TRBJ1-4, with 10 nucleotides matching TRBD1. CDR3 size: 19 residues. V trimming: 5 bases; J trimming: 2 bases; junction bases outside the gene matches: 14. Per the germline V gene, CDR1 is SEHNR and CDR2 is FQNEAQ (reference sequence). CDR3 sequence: CASSANRDRGLSTNEKLFF. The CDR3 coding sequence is TGTGCCAGCAGCGCGAACCGGGACAGGGGCCTATCTACTAATGAAAAACTGTTTTTT.

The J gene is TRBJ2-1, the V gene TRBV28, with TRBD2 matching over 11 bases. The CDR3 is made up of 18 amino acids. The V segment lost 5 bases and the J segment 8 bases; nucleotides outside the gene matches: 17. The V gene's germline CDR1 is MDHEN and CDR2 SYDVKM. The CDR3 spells CASSLRKDSGRAGDEQFF. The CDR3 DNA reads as TGTGCCAGCAGTCTCCGTAAGGATAGCGGGAGGGCGGGGGATGAGCAGTTCTTC.

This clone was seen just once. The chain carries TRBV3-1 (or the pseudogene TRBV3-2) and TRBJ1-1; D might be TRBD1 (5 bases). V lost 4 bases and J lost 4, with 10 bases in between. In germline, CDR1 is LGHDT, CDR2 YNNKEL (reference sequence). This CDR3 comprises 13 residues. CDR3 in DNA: TGTGCCAGCAGCCCGGGGGGACGCACTGAAGCTTTCTTT. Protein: CASSPGGRTEAFF.

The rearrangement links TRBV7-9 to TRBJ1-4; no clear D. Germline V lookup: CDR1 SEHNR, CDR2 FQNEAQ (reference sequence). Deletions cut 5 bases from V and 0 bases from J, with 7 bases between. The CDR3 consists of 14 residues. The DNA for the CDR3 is TGTGCCAGCAGCCTTCGGTCAACTAATGAAAAACTGTTTTTT. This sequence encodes CASSLRSTNEKLFF. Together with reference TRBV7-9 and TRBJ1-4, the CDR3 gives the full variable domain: DTGVSQNPRHKITKRGQNVTFRCDPISEHNRLYWYRQTLGQGPEFLTYFQNEAQLEKSRLLSDRFSAERPKGSFSTLEIQRTEQGDSAMYLCASSLRSTNEKLFFGSGTQLSVL.